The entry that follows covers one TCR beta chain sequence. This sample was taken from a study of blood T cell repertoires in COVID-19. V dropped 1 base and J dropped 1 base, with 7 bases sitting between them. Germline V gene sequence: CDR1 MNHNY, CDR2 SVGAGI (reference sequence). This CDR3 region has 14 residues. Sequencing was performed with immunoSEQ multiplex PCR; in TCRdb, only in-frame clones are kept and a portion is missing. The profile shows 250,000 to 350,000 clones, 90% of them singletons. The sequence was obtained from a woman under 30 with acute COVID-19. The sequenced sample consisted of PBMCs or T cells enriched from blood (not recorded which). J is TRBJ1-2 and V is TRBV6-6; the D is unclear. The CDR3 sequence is CASSYFGVNYGYTF. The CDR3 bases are TGTGCCAGCAGTTACTTCGGAGTTAACTATGGCTACACCTTC.